Listed below are T cell receptor beta chains from one sample, sequenced in a study of technical replicates of blood from a handful of donors. Sequencing was performed with immunoSEQ multiplex PCR; in TCRdb, only in-frame clones are kept and a portion is missing. The data contain around 97,000 clones, roughly 96% of them singletons. The sequenced sample consisted of T cells isolated from PBMCs. Receptors were obtained from a human donor in good health. CDR3s include the opening cysteine and the closing phenylalanine or tryptophan. The D gene is left open where the match is weak.

V,D,J,DNA,CDR3
TRBV5-4,TRBD2,TRBJ2-3,TGTGCCAGCAGCCAAGCGGGGGGGACCTATACTGGAGATACGCAGTATTTT,CASSQAGGTYTGDTQYF
TRBV16,TRBD1,TRBJ2-5,TGTGCCAGCAGCCAATCTTTAACAGGGGGTACGGAGACCCAGTACTTC,CASSQSLTGGTETQYF
TRBV27,.,TRBJ2-1,TGTGCCAGCAGTTTATTGGACAGTCTACGGGAGCAGTTCTTC,CASSLLDSLREQFF
TRBV19,TRBD1,TRBJ1-2,TGTGCCAGTAGTTTCAGGGGGGATGGCTACACCTTC,CASSFRGDGYTF
TRBV5-4,.,TRBJ2-1,TGTGCCAGCAGCGGCGGGGTCTACAATGAGCAGTTCTTC,CASSGGVYNEQFF
TRBV6-5,.,TRBJ2-1,TGTGCCAGCAGCTATACTAGTTACAATGAGCAGTTCTTC,CASSYTSYNEQFF
TRBV19,.,TRBJ1-3,TGTGCCAGTAACCCAGCAGGGCAGGGAGGTCGTGGAAACACCATATATTTT,CASNPAGQGGRGNTIYF
TRBV19,TRBD1,TRBJ1-5,TGTGCCAGTAGTACGGACAGGGAAGGGGTGCCCCAGCATTTT,CASSTDREGVPQHF
TRBV4-2,TRBD2,TRBJ2-1,TGTGCCAGCAGTCATAGCGGGAGCTCCTACAATGAGCAGTTCTTC,CASSHSGSSYNEQFF
TRBV13,.,TRBJ1-3,TGTGCCACCCCAGGATCCCCCACCTCTGGAAACACCATATATTTT,CATPGSPTSGNTIYF